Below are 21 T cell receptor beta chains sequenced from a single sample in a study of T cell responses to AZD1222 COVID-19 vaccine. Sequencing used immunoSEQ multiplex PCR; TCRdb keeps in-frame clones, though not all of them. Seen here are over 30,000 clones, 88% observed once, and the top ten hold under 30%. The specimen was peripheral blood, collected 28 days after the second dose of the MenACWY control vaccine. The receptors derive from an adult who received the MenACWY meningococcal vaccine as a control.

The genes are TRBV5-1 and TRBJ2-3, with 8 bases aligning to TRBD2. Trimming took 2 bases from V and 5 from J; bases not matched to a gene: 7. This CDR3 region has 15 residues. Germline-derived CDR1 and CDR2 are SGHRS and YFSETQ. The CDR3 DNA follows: TGCGCCAGCAGCTTCCGAGGACTAGCAGAAGATACGCAGTATTTT. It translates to CASSFRGLAEDTQYF. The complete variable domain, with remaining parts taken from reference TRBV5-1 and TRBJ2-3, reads KAGVTQTPRYLIKTRGQQVTLSCSPISGHRSVSWYQQTPGQGLQFLFEYFSETQRNKGNFPGRFSGRQFSNSRSEMNVSTLELGDSALYLCASSFRGLAEDTQYFGPGTRLTVL.

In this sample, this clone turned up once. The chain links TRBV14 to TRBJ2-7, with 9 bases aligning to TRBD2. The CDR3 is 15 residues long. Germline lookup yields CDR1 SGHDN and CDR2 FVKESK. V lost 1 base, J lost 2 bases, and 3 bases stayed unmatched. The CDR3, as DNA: TGTGCCAGCAGCCAAGCCCCTAGCGGGACCTACGAGCAGTACTTC. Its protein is CASSQAPSGTYEQYF.

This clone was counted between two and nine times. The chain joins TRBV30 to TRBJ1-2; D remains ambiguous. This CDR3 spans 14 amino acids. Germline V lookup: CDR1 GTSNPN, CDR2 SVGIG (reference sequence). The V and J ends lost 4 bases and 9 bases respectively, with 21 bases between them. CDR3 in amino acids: CAWTLTTREKSYTF. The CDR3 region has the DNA TGTGCCTGGACCTTGACCACGAGGGAGAAAAGCTACACCTTC.

The CDR3 sequence: CASSKEGTARNTGELFF. The CDR3 bases are TGTGCCAGCAGCAAGGAGGGGACGGCCAGAAACACCGGGGAGCTGTTTTTT. The V gene is TRBV21-1, the J gene TRBJ2-2; the table assigns TRBD2, which was not confirmed against the DNA. TRBV21-1 is designated a pseudogene. The CDR3 length is 17 residues.

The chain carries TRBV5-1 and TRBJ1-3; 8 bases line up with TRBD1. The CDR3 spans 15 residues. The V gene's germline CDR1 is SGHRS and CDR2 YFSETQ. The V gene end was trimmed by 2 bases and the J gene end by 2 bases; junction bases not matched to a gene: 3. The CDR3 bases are TGCGCCAGCAGCTTCGGACAGGGAGCTGGAAACACCATATATTTT. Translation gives CASSFGQGAGNTIYF. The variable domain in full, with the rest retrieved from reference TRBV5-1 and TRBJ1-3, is KAGVTQTPRYLIKTRGQQVTLSCSPISGHRSVSWYQQTPGQGLQFLFEYFSETQRNKGNFPGRFSGRQFSNSRSEMNVSTLELGDSALYLCASSFGQGAGNTIYFGEGSWLTVV.

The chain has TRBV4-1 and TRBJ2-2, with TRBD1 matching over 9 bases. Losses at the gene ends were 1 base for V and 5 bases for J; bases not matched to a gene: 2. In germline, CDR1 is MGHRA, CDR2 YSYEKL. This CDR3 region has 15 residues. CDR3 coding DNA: TGCGCCAGCAGCCAAGTAGGGACAGGGACCGGGGAGCTGTTTTTT. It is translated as CASSQVGTGTGELFF.

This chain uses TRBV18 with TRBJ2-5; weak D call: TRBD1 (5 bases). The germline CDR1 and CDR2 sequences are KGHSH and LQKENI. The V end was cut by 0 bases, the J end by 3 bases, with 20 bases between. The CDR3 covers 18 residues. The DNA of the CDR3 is TGTGCCAGCTCACCACCGGGTCTGGCTCGGACACTCAAAGAGACCCAGTACTTC. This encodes CASSPPGLARTLKETQYF.

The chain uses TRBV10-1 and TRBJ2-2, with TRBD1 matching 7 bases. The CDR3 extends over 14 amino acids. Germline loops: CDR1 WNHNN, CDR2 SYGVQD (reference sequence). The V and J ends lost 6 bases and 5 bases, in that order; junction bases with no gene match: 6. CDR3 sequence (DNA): TGCGCCAGCAGGATGGGACAGATGACCGGGGAGCTGTTTTTT. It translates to CASRMGQMTGELFF.

This chain's CDR3 is CASSPGTGGYYEQYF. The CDR3, as DNA: TGTGCCAGCAGTCCCGGGACAGGGGGCTACTACGAGCAGTACTTC. The rearrangement joins TRBV7-7 to TRBJ2-7; the match to TRBD1 covers 12 bases. V shed 6 bases, J shed 3 bases, and the junction held 6 bases outside the gene matches. Germline V gives CDR1 SSHAT, CDR2 FNYEAQ (reference sequence). CDR3 size: 15 residues.

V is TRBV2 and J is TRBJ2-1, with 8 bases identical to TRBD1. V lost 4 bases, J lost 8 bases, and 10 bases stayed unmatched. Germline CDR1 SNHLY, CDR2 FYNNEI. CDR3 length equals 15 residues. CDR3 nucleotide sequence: TGTGCCAGCAGTGGAGAGACAGGGGCATTCGATGAGCAGTTCTTC. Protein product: CASSGETGAFDEQFF. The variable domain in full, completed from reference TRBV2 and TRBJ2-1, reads EPEVTQTPSHQVTQMGQEVILRCVPISNHLYFYWYRQILGQKVEFLVSFYNNEISEKSEIFDDQFSVERPDGSNFTLKIRSTKLEDSAMYFCASSGETGAFDEQFFGPGTRLTVL.

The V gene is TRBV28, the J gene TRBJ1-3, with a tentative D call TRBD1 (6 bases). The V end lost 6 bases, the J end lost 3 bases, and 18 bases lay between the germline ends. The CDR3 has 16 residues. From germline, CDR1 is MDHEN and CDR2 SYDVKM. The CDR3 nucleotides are TGTGCCAGCAGAATGGACAGCTTGCTAGGTGGAAACACCATATATTTT. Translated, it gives CASRMDSLLGGNTIYF.

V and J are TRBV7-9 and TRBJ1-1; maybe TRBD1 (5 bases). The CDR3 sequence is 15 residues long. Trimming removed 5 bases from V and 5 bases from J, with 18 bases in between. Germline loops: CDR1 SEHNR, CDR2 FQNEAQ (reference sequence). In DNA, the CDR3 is TGTGCCAGCAGCCCCACAGGCATCGGGGGTACTGAAGCTTTCTTT. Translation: CASSPTGIGGTEAFF.

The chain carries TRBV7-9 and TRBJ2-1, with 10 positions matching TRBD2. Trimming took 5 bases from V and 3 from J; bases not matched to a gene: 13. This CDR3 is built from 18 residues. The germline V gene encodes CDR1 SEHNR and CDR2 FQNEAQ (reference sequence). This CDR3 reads CASSGRAGGAGFYNEQFF. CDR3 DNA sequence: TGTGCCAGCAGCGGGCGAGCGGGAGGGGCGGGCTTCTACAATGAGCAGTTCTTC.

CDR3 in DNA: TGTGCCAGCAGCCAGGCGGACATTAAGGACTCTGAAGCTTTCTTT. Translated: CASSQADIKDSEAFF. V and J are TRBV3-1 (or the pseudogene TRBV3-2) and TRBJ1-1; tentatively, D is TRBD1 (5 bases). This CDR3 region has 15 residues. Trimming left V 3 bases short and J 6 bases short, with 17 bases between. Germline lookup yields CDR1 LGHDT and CDR2 YNNKEL (reference sequence).

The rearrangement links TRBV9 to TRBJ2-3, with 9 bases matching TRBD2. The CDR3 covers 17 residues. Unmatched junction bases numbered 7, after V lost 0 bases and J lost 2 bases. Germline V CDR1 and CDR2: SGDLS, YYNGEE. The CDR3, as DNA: TGTGCCAGCAGCGTAGGGAGCGGGAGGCCTAACACAGATACGCAGTATTTT. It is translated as CASSVGSGRPNTDTQYF.

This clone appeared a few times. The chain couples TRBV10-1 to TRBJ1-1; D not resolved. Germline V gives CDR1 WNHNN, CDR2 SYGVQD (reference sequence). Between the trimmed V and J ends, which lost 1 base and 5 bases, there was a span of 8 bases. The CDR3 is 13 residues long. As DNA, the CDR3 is TGCGCCAGCAGTGAGTATCGAGGGACTGAAGCTTTCTTT. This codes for CASSEYRGTEAFF.

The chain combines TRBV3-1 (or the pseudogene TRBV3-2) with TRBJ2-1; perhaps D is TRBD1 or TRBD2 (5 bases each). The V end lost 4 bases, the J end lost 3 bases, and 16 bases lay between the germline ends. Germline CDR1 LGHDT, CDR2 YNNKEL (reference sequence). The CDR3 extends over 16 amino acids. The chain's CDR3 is CASSRDQKYFYNEQFF. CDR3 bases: TGTGCCAGCAGCCGGGACCAAAAATACTTCTACAATGAGCAGTTCTTC.

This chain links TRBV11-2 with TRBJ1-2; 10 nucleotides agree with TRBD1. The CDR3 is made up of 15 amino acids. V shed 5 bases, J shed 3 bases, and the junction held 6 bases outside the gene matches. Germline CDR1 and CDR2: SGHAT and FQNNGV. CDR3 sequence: CASSPTGGQDYGYTF. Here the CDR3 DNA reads TGTGCCAGCAGCCCGACAGGGGGCCAGGACTATGGCTACACCTTC.

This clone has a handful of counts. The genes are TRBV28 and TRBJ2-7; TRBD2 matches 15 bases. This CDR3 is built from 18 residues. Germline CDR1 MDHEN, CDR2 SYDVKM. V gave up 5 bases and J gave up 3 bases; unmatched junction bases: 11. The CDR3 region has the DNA TGTGCCAGCAGTCGGACTAGCGGGAGGGCCTCTTTTAACTACGAGCAGTACTTC. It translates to CASSRTSGRASFNYEQYF.

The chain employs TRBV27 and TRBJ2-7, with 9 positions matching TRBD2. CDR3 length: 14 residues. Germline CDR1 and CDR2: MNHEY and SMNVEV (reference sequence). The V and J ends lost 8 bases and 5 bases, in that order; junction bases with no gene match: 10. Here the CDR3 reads CASAPGTSTDEQYF. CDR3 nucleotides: TGTGCCAGCGCACCCGGGACTAGCACTGACGAGCAGTACTTC.

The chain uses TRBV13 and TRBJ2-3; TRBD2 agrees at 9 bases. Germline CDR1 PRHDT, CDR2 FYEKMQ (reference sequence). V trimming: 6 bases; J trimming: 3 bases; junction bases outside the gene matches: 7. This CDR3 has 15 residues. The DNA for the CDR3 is TGTGCCAGCAGGCAAGAGCTAGCGGGGACAGATACGCAGTATTTT. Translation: CASRQELAGTDTQYF.